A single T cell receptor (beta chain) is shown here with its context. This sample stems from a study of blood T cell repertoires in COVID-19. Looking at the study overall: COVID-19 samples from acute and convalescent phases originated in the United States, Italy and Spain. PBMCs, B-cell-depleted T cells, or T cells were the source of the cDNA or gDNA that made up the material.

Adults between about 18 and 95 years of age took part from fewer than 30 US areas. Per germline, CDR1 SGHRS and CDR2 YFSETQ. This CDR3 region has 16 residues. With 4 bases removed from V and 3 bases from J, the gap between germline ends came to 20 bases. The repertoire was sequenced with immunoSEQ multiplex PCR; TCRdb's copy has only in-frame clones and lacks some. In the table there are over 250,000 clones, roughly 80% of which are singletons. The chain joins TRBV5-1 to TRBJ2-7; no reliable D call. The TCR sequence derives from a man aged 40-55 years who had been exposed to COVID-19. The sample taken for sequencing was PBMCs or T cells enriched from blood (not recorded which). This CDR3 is CASSGPTTENGYEQYF. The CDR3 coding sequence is TGCGCCAGCAGCGGCCCTACAACAGAGAATGGCTACGAGCAGTACTTC.